This T cell receptor (beta chain) was observed in a study of blood T cells in healthy people across ages. Then a second PCR, running roughly 7 to 11 cycles, was carried out with a sample-barcoded 5' primer and a J-beta primer mix. Tagging of each cDNA molecule was performed by a template-switch adaptor with 12 random nucleotides. Using its own MiXCR run on the 5' RACE reads, TCRdb lists one record per CDR3 protein. The table lists 1,500,000 or so distinct CDR3 sequences, about 45% of them singletons, with just over 4% in the top ten. This CDR3 is 14 amino acids long. Germline-derived CDR1 and CDR2 are MNHEY and SVGEGT. V was trimmed by 5 bases and J by 4 bases, leaving 12 bases between them. This clonotype was seen only a few times. Its antigen is not identified. The study drew donors from healthy Caucasian individuals in Russia aged about 6 to 100. The total RNA that was extracted per sample amounted to at least 6 micrograms.

Notes on the study in general: No conclusive comparison of naive versus antigen-experienced cells was possible with unsorted PBMCs.

The chain is built from TRBV6-2 or TRBV6-3 and TRBJ1-5, with no clear D. The clonotype was recovered from a young woman in good health. The source material was blood. The CDR3 loop is CASSNPYLNQPQHF. Written as DNA, the CDR3 is TGTGCCAGCAGTAATCCCTATCTAAATCAGCCCCAGCATTTT.